The next 25 T cell receptor beta chains were all read from a single sample in a study of radiation and T cells in renal cell carcinoma (dated by TCRdb to the early 2020s). The library relied on the immunoSEQ multiplex PCR assay. TCRdb holds this immuneACCESS table with in-frame rearrangements only. Some clones are missing; in checked studies, unresolved V genes explain under half, and the rest has no known cause. This sample is represented by 130,000 or so clones; approximately 87% of them were singletons. The top ten constitute 20% to 25% of the sample. This specimen's time point label, per the study, means: baseline pretreatment blood. This sample's treatment or condition label indicates: 15 Gy SBRT to primary tumor, nephrectomy 4 weeks later. The source was blood, collected from a patient whose treatment included radiotherapy and nephrectomy. The source is a woman aged 45-65 years with renal cell carcinoma.

This clone has just one count. This chain joins TRBV9 and TRBJ2-1; D assignment may be TRBD1 or TRBD2 (5 bases each). The ends were cut back, 6 bases at V and 4 bases at J, with 20 bases in the middle. CDR1 SGDLS and CDR2 YYNGEE come from the germline V gene. CDR3 length: 16 residues. CDR3 amino acids: CASTSLGTAEYNEQFF. The CDR3 DNA is TGTGCCAGCACCTCGCTTGGGACGGCAGAATACAATGAGCAGTTCTTC.

Of note for this clone: A read error may produce the germline difference seen at one junction end. This sequence joins TRBV30 and TRBJ2-5; D could derive from TRBD1 or TRBD2 (6 bases each). Germline CDR1 and CDR2: GTSNPN and SVGIG (reference sequence). The CDR3 is made up of 12 amino acids. The CDR3 region has the DNA TGTGCCGTCGGGGGCAACCAGGAGACCCAGTACTTC. Amino acids: CAVGGNQETQYF.

As DNA, the CDR3 is TGTGCCAGCAAGACTCAGGGGGCTTTCATGGGCTACACCTTC. This gives the protein CASKTQGAFMGYTF. The chain combines TRBV6-5 with TRBJ1-2, with 8 bases fitting TRBD1. The CDR3 consists of 14 residues. Germline values: CDR1 MNHEY, CDR2 SVGAGI. Trimming took 7 bases from V and 8 from J; bases not matched to a gene: 12.

The chain carries TRBV10-3 and TRBJ2-1; D is undetermined. The CDR3 runs 12 residues. CDR1 is ENHRY, CDR2 SYGVKD, per germline. V lost 11 bases to trimming and J lost 3 bases, with 11 bases between them. The CDR3 sequence: CAHSRHYNEQFF. Written as DNA, the CDR3 is TGTGCCCATAGCAGACACTACAATGAGCAGTTCTTC.

The DNA of the CDR3 is TGCGCCAGCAGCTTGGGACAGGCTTTAAGACAAGATACGCAGTATTTT. Protein: CASSLGQALRQDTQYF. V gene TRBV5-1 combines with J gene TRBJ2-3, with a weak D call TRBD1 (6 bases). CDR1 SGHRS and CDR2 YFSETQ come from the germline V gene. CDR3 length equals 16 residues. Trimming removed 0 bases at V and 5 bases at J, with 16 bases between.

The chain joins TRBV7-2 to TRBJ1-4; D remains unclear. From germline, CDR1 is SGHTA and CDR2 FQGNSA. The CDR3 sequence is 16 residues long. Trimming stripped 2 bases from V and 4 bases from J, with 14 bases between. In DNA, the CDR3 is TGTGCCAGCAGCTTATGGTCCGTCCGTGTTAATGAAAAACTGTTTTTT. Translating gives CASSLWSVRVNEKLFF. Supplemented by reference TRBV7-2 and TRBJ1-4, the full variable domain reads GAGVSQSPSNKVTEKGKDVELRCDPISGHTALYWYRQSLGQGLEFLIYFQGNSAPDKSGLPSDRFSAERTGGSVSTLTIQRTQQEDSAVYLCASSLWSVRVNEKLFFGSGTQLSVL.

Only a few counts were recorded for this clone. This chain uses TRBV9 with TRBJ1-3, with D possibly being TRBD1 (6 bases). This CDR3 has 15 residues. V was shortened by 4 bases and J by 4 bases, with 15 bases between the two germline ends. Germline values: CDR1 SGDLS, CDR2 YYNGEE. In nucleotides, the CDR3 is TGTGCCAGCAGCCCCCTCCTAGGGGGGGGAAACACCATATATTTT. It encodes CASSPLLGGGNTIYF.

This chain links TRBV29-1 with TRBJ1-5, with TRBD1 matching over 8 bases. Germline-derived CDR1 and CDR2 are SQVTM and ANQGSEA. The V segment lost 7 bases and the J segment 2 bases; nucleotides outside the gene matches: 4. The CDR3 length is 13 residues. DNA for the CDR3: TGCAGCGCGTCGACAGGGGGCAATCAGCCCCAGCATTTT. This encodes CSASTGGNQPQHF.

In this sample, this clone turned up a few times. The genes are TRBV4-1 and TRBJ1-2; D not certain. V lost 0 bases and J 5 bases, leaving 10 bases between the germline ends. Per the germline V gene, CDR1 is MGHRA and CDR2 is YSYEKL. The CDR3 runs to 14 residues. The DNA of the CDR3 is TGCGCCAGCAGCCAAGAGGGGAGGCCGTATGGCTACACCTTC. Translation: CASSQEGRPYGYTF.

The V call is TRBV10-3, the J call TRBJ2-3; D perhaps matches TRBD1 (5 bases). The CDR3 is 11 amino acids. The germline V gene encodes CDR1 ENHRY and CDR2 SYGVKD. The germline V and J ends were trimmed by 6 bases and 5 bases, with 6 bases remaining between them. In nucleotides, the CDR3 is TGTGCCATCAGGACAGAAGATACGCAGTATTTT. Protein sequence: CAIRTEDTQYF.

The V call is TRBV5-1, the J call TRBJ2-6; possibly TRBD2 for D (6 bases). CDR1 and CDR2 (germline): SGHRS, YFSETQ. The CDR3 loop spans 17 amino acids. V was trimmed by 0 bases and J by 0 bases, leaving 10 bases between them. DNA of the CDR3: TGCGCCAGCAGCTTGGCCGGGGACTCCTCTGGGGCCAACGTCCTGACTTTC. Translating it yields CASSLAGDSSGANVLTF.

This clone was counted only a few times. The genes are TRBV7-8 and TRBJ2-5; TRBD1 agrees at 7 bases. The V segment lost 5 bases and the J segment 5 bases; nucleotides outside the gene matches: 11. Germline lookup yields CDR1 SGHVS and CDR2 FQNEAQ. CDR3 length equals 15 residues. CDR3 sequence: CASSVRQGPTETQYF. DNA of the CDR3: TGTGCCAGCAGCGTACGACAGGGTCCTACGGAGACCCAGTACTTC.

The chain couples TRBV30 to TRBJ2-6; unclear D gene. The ends were cut back, 4 bases at V and 5 bases at J, with 3 bases in the middle. This CDR3 is 11 amino acids long. CDR1 and CDR2 (germline): GTSNPN, SVGIG (reference sequence). The CDR3 DNA is TGTGCCTGGACTCGGGCCAACGTCCTGACTTTC. Translating gives CAWTRANVLTF. Full variable domain (missing parts from reference TRBV30 and TRBJ2-6): SQTIHQWPATLVQPVGSPLSLECTVEGTSNPNLYWYRQAAGRGLQLLFYSVGIGQISSEVPQNLSASRPQDRQFILSSKKLLLSDSGFYLCAWTRANVLTFGAGSRLTVL.

The gene calls are TRBV30 and TRBJ1-1; no definite D call. Germline V gene lookup returns CDR1 GTSNPN and CDR2 SVGIG (reference sequence). The CDR3 consists of 13 residues. V was shortened by 1 base and J by 10 bases, with 16 bases between the two germline ends. As DNA, the CDR3 is TGTGCCTGGAGTGGAAACACCCAGGTAGGAGCTTTCTTT. It translates to CAWSGNTQVGAFF.

The chain employs TRBV6-5 and TRBJ1-5, with TRBD1 identical over 7 bases. The V gene end was trimmed by 6 bases and the J gene end by 3 bases; junction bases not matched to a gene: 5. The germline V gene encodes CDR1 MNHEY and CDR2 SVGAGI. The CDR3 contains 14 residues. CDR3 DNA sequence: TGTGCCAGCAGGGGAGGGGGCTTCAATCAGCCCCAGCATTTT. Translation gives CASRGGGFNQPQHF.

The V gene is TRBV5-1, the J gene TRBJ2-3; TRBD2 might be the D (5 bases). This CDR3 comprises 14 residues. V dropped 0 bases and J dropped 5 bases, with 10 bases sitting between them. Germline assignment: CDR1 SGHRS and CDR2 YFSETQ. CDR3: CASSLEAVVDTQYF. The CDR3 DNA reads as TGCGCCAGCAGCTTGGAAGCGGTGGTAGATACGCAGTATTTT.

This clone was counted between two and nine times. The V call is TRBV5-1, the J call TRBJ2-1, with D possibly TRBD2 on 7 matching bases. The CDR3 runs to 13 residues. Germline V CDR1 and CDR2: SGHRS, YFSETQ. V was cut by 6 bases and J by 12 bases, with 19 bases left in between. This CDR3 is CASTWEGDGRQFF. The CDR3 nucleotides are TGCGCCAGCACCTGGGAGGGGGATGGACGGCAGTTCTTC.

The CDR3 nucleotides read TGTGCCAGCAGTGGGGACCACCGGCGGGAAAAACTGTTTTTT. It specifies CASSGDHRREKLFF. V is TRBV9 and J is TRBJ1-4; TRBD1 is a possible D gene (5 bases). Germline V CDR1 and CDR2: SGDLS, YYNGEE. Between the trimmed V and J ends, which lost 5 bases and 8 bases, there was a span of 16 bases. The CDR3 totals 14 residues.

This chain joins TRBV2 and TRBJ1-4; D perhaps matches TRBD1 (5 bases). The CDR3 runs to 13 residues. V lost 0 bases, J lost 8 bases, and 7 bases lay in between. Looked up from germline, CDR1 is SNHLY and CDR2 is FYNNEI. In nucleotides, the CDR3 is TGTGCCAGCAGTGAAGCCCAGGGCGAAAAACTGTTTTTT. Its translation: CASSEAQGEKLFF. The variable domain in full, completed from reference TRBV2 and TRBJ1-4, reads EPEVTQTPSHQVTQMGQEVILRCVPISNHLYFYWYRQILGQKVEFLVSFYNNEISEKSEIFDDQFSVERPDGSNFTLKIRSTKLEDSAMYFCASSEAQGEKLFFGSGTQLSVL.

The rearrangement links TRBV13 to TRBJ1-4; D not certain. V shed 5 bases and J shed 0 bases, with 13 bases lying between them. The CDR3 totals 16 residues. Germline lookup yields CDR1 PRHDT and CDR2 FYEKMQ (reference sequence). CDR3 in amino acids: CASSTAGWATNEKLFF. CDR3 nucleotide sequence: TGTGCCAGCAGCACGGCCGGGTGGGCAACTAATGAAAAACTGTTTTTT.

The chain combines TRBV19 with TRBJ2-7, with TRBD2 matching 7 bases. Germline assignment: CDR1 LNHDA and CDR2 SQIVND (reference sequence). This CDR3 is built from 14 residues. V was clipped by 7 bases and J by 5 bases; unmatched bases: 11. The chain's CDR3 is CASKTREREHEQYF. CDR3 sequence (DNA): TGTGCCAGTAAAACCAGAGAGCGGGAACACGAGCAGTACTTC.

This clone has a single count. The V and J genes are TRBV25-1 and TRBJ1-2, with TRBD1 matching over 9 bases. The CDR3 runs 16 residues. V was pared by 6 bases and J by 2 bases, with 10 bases of the junction left unmatched. CDR1 and CDR2 from the germline V gene are MGHDK and SYGVNS. This chain's CDR3 is CASSTAPGQGNYGYTF. CDR3 nucleotides: TGTGCCAGCAGCACGGCCCCGGGACAGGGCAACTATGGCTACACCTTC.

This chain links TRBV4-3 with TRBJ2-5; maybe TRBD2 (6 bases). Trimming removed 3 bases from V and 1 base from J, with 6 bases in between. Germline V gives CDR1 LGHNA, CDR2 YSLEER. This CDR3 has 13 amino acids. CDR3 residues: CASSQGLQETQYF. In DNA form, the CDR3 reads TGCGCCAGCAGCCAGGGACTCCAAGAGACCCAGTACTTC.

The V and J genes are TRBV7-2 and TRBJ2-7, with D possibly being TRBD2 (6 bases). Germline CDR1 reads SGHTA; CDR2 reads FQGNSA. The CDR3 totals 15 residues. V lost 2 bases, J lost 3 bases, and 14 bases lay in between. CDR3 residues: CASSLSLGSGYEQYF. CDR3 in DNA: TGTGCCAGCAGCTTATCCCTCGGTAGCGGCTACGAGCAGTACTTC.

This clone was recorded once. The genes are TRBV6-4 and TRBJ1-4, with D hard to call. Trimming shortened V by 2 bases and J by 14 bases, and 12 bases separated the two germline ends. CDR1 MRHNA and CDR2 SNTAGT come from the germline V gene. This CDR3 contains 12 residues. The CDR3 sequence is CASSDRTGALFF. In DNA form, the CDR3 reads TGTGCCAGCAGTGACCGGACGGGAGCCCTGTTTTTT.